One T cell receptor (beta chain) is described in this entry. Its target is not known. At the DNA level, this CDR3 is encoded by other sequences in the same sample as well. This sample was taken from a study of cytomegalovirus exposure and HLA in healthy donors. Findings of the study overall: Most CMV-associated TCR beta chains appeared HLA-restricted in a later analysis.

The PCR contained 60 Vbeta and 13 Jbeta primers. Using immunoSEQ multiplex PCR, the repertoire was profiled, and TCRdb retains in-frame clones only, with some absent. This sample has around 54,000 clones, with 60% to 85% found just once. Unmatched junction bases numbered 7, after V lost 3 bases and J lost 4 bases. This CDR3 region has 15 residues. In germline, CDR1 is KGHSH, CDR2 LQKENI. The chain links TRBV18 to TRBJ1-2, with 8 nucleotides matching TRBD1. The origin of this receptor is a man aged 30 to 45 in good health and CMV-seropositive. The sample was PBMCs. The CDR3 DNA is TGTGCCAGCTCACCTCCGACAGGGGTGGCCTATGGCTACACCTTC. Encoded protein: CASSPPTGVAYGYTF.